These 16 T cell receptor beta chains came from one sample sequenced in a study of CD8+ T cells in alopecia areata. In each case, RNA was isolated and then reverse transcribed into cDNA as the sequencing template. Profiled with immunoSEQ multiplex PCR; TCRdb holds only in-frame clones, not every one. The sample holds over 150,000 clones, around 63% seen once. The material was CD4+ T cells sorted from blood, obtained at week 0. The receptors shown here come from a human donor with alopecia areata.

This clone occurred a few times. The CDR3 DNA follows: TGTGCCAGCAGCTTGAGGACAGTCATCCGAGAGCAGTACTTC. Its translation is CASSLRTVIREQYF. V and J are TRBV5-6 and TRBJ2-7; possibly TRBD1 for D (6 bases). This CDR3 comprises 14 residues. Trimming removed 1 base at V and 7 bases at J, with 15 bases between. Looked up from germline, CDR1 is SGHDT and CDR2 is YYEEEE.

This clone showed up just a few times. The chain joins TRBV6-5 to TRBJ2-3, with 7 bases fitting TRBD1. This CDR3 region has 14 residues. V lost 6 bases, J lost 0 bases, and 3 bases stayed unmatched. Germline assignment: CDR1 MNHEY and CDR2 SVGAGI. CDR3 loop: CASRMTGSTDTQYF. In DNA, the CDR3 is TGTGCCAGCAGGATGACAGGGAGCACAGATACGCAGTATTTT.

This clone was picked up a small number of times. The J gene is TRBJ2-7, the V gene TRBV6-6; D is uncertain. The CDR3 sequence is 14 residues long. Deletions cut 2 bases from V and 2 bases from J, with 10 bases between. CDR1 and CDR2 (germline): MNHNY, SVGAGI (reference sequence). CDR3 amino acids: CASSYPDRTYEQYF. The CDR3 DNA reads as TGTGCCAGCAGTTACCCTGACCGCACCTACGAGCAGTACTTC.

Here the CDR3 DNA reads TGCGCCAGCAGCTTGGGAAGGCTTTCTAGCACAGATACGCAGTATTTT. Its protein product is CASSLGRLSSTDTQYF. The chain combines TRBV5-1 with TRBJ2-3; no firm D call. The CDR3 contains 16 residues. Looked up from germline, CDR1 is SGHRS and CDR2 is YFSETQ. Trimming took off 0 bases at V and 0 bases at J, with 11 bases between the two ends.

This clone appeared a few times. This sequence joins TRBV7-2 and TRBJ2-5; a weak D match, TRBD2 (7 bases). Trimming cost V 7 bases and J 2 bases, with 20 bases left between them. CDR1 SGHTA and CDR2 FQGNSA come from the germline V gene. The CDR3 totals 16 residues. Written as DNA, the CDR3 is TGTGCCAGCACCCCCCGAGGGGGGGGTGGGCAAGAGACCCAGTACTTC. Amino acid sequence: CASTPRGGGGQETQYF.

The gene calls are TRBV7-2 and TRBJ2-7; 7 bases agree with TRBD1. The germline V gene has CDR1 SGHTA and CDR2 FQGNSA. Trimming removed 2 bases from V and 5 bases from J; junction bases left unmatched: 12. The CDR3 has 16 amino acids. The CDR3 DNA reads as TGTGCCAGCAGCTTAAGTATGGTCCAAGGGGGCCACGAGCAGTACTTC. Encoded protein: CASSLSMVQGGHEQYF.

This clone was observed once. V usage is TRBV7-2 and J usage is TRBJ2-7; weak D call: TRBD2 (6 bases). The germline V gene has CDR1 SGHTA and CDR2 FQGNSA. The CDR3 is made up of 13 amino acids. V lost 5 bases and J lost 1, with 9 bases in between. The CDR3 DNA follows: TGTGCCAGCAGCGCGGGATTTTCCTACGAGCAGTACTTC. Protein product: CASSAGFSYEQYF.

This chain connects TRBV30 to TRBJ2-3; no reliable D call. This CDR3 has 15 amino acids. Trimming removed 0 bases at V and 6 bases at J, with 16 bases between. Per the germline V gene, CDR1 is GTSNPN and CDR2 is SVGIG (reference sequence). In DNA form, the CDR3 reads TGTGCCTGGAGTGTACGAGGCTCCCTCAGGGATACGCAGTATTTT. Protein product: CAWSVRGSLRDTQYF.

This clone turned up a few times. DNA for the CDR3: TGCAGCGTTAACTCCGGACGTGGAACCTATGGCTACACCTTC. As protein: CSVNSGRGTYGYTF. V is TRBV29-1 and J is TRBJ1-2, with D unresolved. CDR3 size: 14 residues. Trimming left V 5 bases short and J 4 bases short, with 17 bases between. Germline CDR1 reads SQVTM; CDR2 reads ANQGSEA.

This clone was detected once. The genes are TRBV15 and TRBJ2-7, with D possibly TRBD1 on 5 matching bases. Trimming shortened V by 2 bases and J by 1 base, and 12 bases separated the two germline ends. CDR1 and CDR2 (germline): LNHNV, YYDKDF (reference sequence). This CDR3 comprises 15 residues. The CDR3 region is CATSRSVTDSYEQYF. In DNA form, the CDR3 reads TGTGCCACCAGCAGATCAGTGACAGATTCCTACGAGCAGTACTTC.

J is TRBJ2-2 and V is TRBV5-6; 9 nucleotides match TRBD1. This CDR3 spans 15 amino acids. Germline V CDR1 and CDR2: SGHDT, YYEEEE. The ends lost 1 base at V and 5 bases at J; junction bases unmatched: 3. This CDR3 is CASSLWDRATGELFF. The CDR3 DNA is TGTGCCAGCAGCTTGTGGGACAGGGCGACCGGGGAGCTGTTTTTT.

As to this clone: Other DNA sequences in the sample encode the same CDR3. The V call is TRBV29-1, the J call TRBJ1-2; 10 bases map to TRBD1. Looked up from germline, CDR1 is SQVTM and CDR2 is ANQGSEA. The length of the CDR3 is 11 residues. Germline trimming cut 7 bases from V and 8 bases from J; bases unmatched to any gene: 4. The CDR3: CSAGQGEGYTF. CDR3 nucleotides: TGCAGCGCCGGACAGGGGGAGGGCTACACCTTC.

J is TRBJ2-2 and V is TRBV7-2, with a weak D call TRBD1 (5 bases). The germline V and J ends were trimmed by 5 bases and 7 bases, with 14 bases remaining between them. The CDR3 is 14 amino acids. Germline values: CDR1 SGHTA, CDR2 FQGNSA. This chain's CDR3 is CASSPSRGFGELFF. DNA for the CDR3: TGTGCCAGCAGCCCCTCAAGGGGTTTCGGGGAGCTGTTTTTT. Looking up the rest from reference TRBV7-2 and TRBJ2-2 gives the full variable domain: GAGVSQSPSNKVTEKGKDVELRCDPISGHTALYWYRQSLGQGLEFLIYFQGNSAPDKSGLPSDRFSAERTGGSVSTLTIQRTQQEDSAVYLCASSPSRGFGELFFGEGSRLTVL.

V gene TRBV29-1 combines with J gene TRBJ1-2; the D gene is possibly TRBD1 (6 bases). V was pared by 6 bases and J by 6 bases, with 20 bases between. The CDR3 runs to 14 residues. Germline V gene sequence: CDR1 SQVTM, CDR2 ANQGSEA. The CDR3 DNA follows: TGCAGCGTAACCGGGACACCGAACGACCATGGCTACACCTTC. Translated, it gives CSVTGTPNDHGYTF.

V usage is TRBV30 and J usage is TRBJ1-6; TRBD1 aligns across 9 bases. Per the germline V gene, CDR1 is GTSNPN and CDR2 is SVGIG (reference sequence). The J segment lost 6 bases and the V segment lost 0 bases, leaving 0 bases of the junction unmatched. The CDR3 has 14 residues. The CDR3 sequence is CAWSVGQGNSPLHF. The CDR3 bases are TGTGCCTGGAGTGTGGGACAGGGTAATTCACCCCTCCACTTT.

A few counts support this clone. The CDR3 reads CAWKGPTQYF. CDR3 sequence (DNA): TGTGCCTGGAAGGGACCAACGCAGTATTTT. The chain recombines TRBV30 with TRBJ2-3; D tentatively fits TRBD1 or TRBD2 (5 bases each). CDR1 is GTSNPN and CDR2 is SVGIG in the germline V gene (reference sequence). This CDR3 has 10 residues. V lost 4 bases and J lost 9, with 8 bases in between.